These 27 T cell receptor beta chains came from one sample sequenced in a study of cytomegalovirus exposure and HLA in healthy donors. Primers included in the PCR were 60 Vbeta and 13 Jbeta primers. Data came from immunoSEQ multiplex PCR; TCRdb stores just in-frame clones and leaves some out. The data hold about 87,000 clones, with over 65% observed a single time. Sequencing input: PBMCs. The receptors originated from a young man in good health and CMV-seropositive.

The rearrangement uses TRBV19 and TRBJ1-2; D gene unclear. Per the germline V gene, CDR1 is LNHDA and CDR2 is SQIVND (reference sequence). Trimming cost V 3 bases and J 8 bases, with 16 bases left between them. The CDR3 spans 14 residues. CDR3 region: CASSIEAEGGGYTF. CDR3 DNA sequence: TGTGCCAGTAGTATTGAGGCGGAGGGAGGAGGCTACACCTTC.

The V and J genes are TRBV9 and TRBJ2-6, with D unclear. Germline loops: CDR1 SGDLS, CDR2 YYNGEE. Trimming shortened V by 0 bases and J by 1 base, and 8 bases separated the two germline ends. The CDR3 loop spans 16 amino acids. The CDR3 DNA reads as TGTGCCAGCAGCGTAGCTCAGTTATCTGGGGCCAACGTCCTGACTTTC. The encoded protein is CASSVAQLSGANVLTF. Full variable domain (missing parts from reference TRBV9 and TRBJ2-6): DSGVTQTPKHLITATGQRVTLRCSPRSGDLSVYWYQQSLDQGLQFLIQYYNGEERAKGNILERFSAQQFPDLHSELNLSSLELGDSALYFCASSVAQLSGANVLTFGAGSRLTVL.

The chain recombines TRBV2 with TRBJ1-2; D is possibly TRBD1 (5 bases). The CDR3 is 17 residues long. From germline, CDR1 is SNHLY and CDR2 FYNNEI. Trimming shortened V by 8 bases and J by 0 bases, and 22 bases separated the two germline ends. The CDR3 loop is CASEVQVGGGSNYGYTF. In DNA form, the CDR3 reads TGTGCCAGCGAGGTTCAGGTCGGGGGGGGGTCTAACTATGGCTACACCTTC.

The chain links TRBV6-5 to TRBJ2-2, with TRBD2 as a possible D gene (6 bases). This CDR3 has 14 amino acids. Germline V gene lookup returns CDR1 MNHEY and CDR2 SVGAGI. Between the trimmed V and J ends, which lost 10 bases and 8 bases, there was a span of 20 bases. The CDR3 nucleotides read TGTGCCACCACTCCGGGACTCGACTGGGGGGAGCTGTTTTTT. Translating it yields CATTPGLDWGELFF.

The V gene is TRBV5-6, the J gene TRBJ2-7; a weak D match, TRBD2 (5 bases). The germline V and J ends were trimmed by 0 bases and 7 bases, with 14 bases remaining between them. The CDR3 contains 14 residues. CDR1 SGHDT and CDR2 YYEEEE come from the germline V gene. In DNA form, the CDR3 reads TGTGCCAGCAGCTTGGCGGGCTTTTCGGGGGAGCAGTACTTC. Its translation is CASSLAGFSGEQYF.

This sequence joins TRBV5-1 and TRBJ2-3, with D maybe TRBD2 (6 bases). V gave up 0 bases and J gave up 3 bases, with 11 bases separating them. The CDR3 is 15 residues long. Germline V gene lookup returns CDR1 SGHRS and CDR2 YFSETQ. In nucleotides, the CDR3 is TGCGCCAGCAGCTTGGCCGGGACTTATACAGATACGCAGTATTTT. As protein: CASSLAGTYTDTQYF.

This chain joins TRBV18 and TRBJ2-7, with a possible D match to TRBD2 (6 bases). V dropped 3 bases and J dropped 2 bases, with 11 bases sitting between them. Germline V lookup: CDR1 KGHSH, CDR2 LQKENI. The CDR3 has 14 residues. The CDR3 nucleotides read TGTGCCAGCTCACCTTCCCGGGGGACCTACGAGCAGTACTTC. Amino acids: CASSPSRGTYEQYF.

This clone was counted a few times. The chain couples TRBV6-1 to TRBJ1-2; a weak D match, TRBD1 (5 bases). The CDR3 length is 15 residues. CDR1 and CDR2 from the germline V gene are MNHNS and SASEGT. The V and J ends lost 3 bases and 2 bases respectively, with 13 bases between them. The CDR3, as DNA: TGTGCCAGCAGTGACTCGGCACAGGCGAACTATGGCTACACCTTC. This sequence encodes CASSDSAQANYGYTF.

Of note for this clone: Relative to the germline gene, one junction end is altered; a read error may explain this. The V gene is TRBV4-2, the J gene TRBJ2-7; 11 bases map to TRBD2. CDR1 and CDR2 from the germline V gene are LGHNA and YNFKEQ. CDR3 length: 17 amino acids. The DNA for the CDR3 is TGTGCCAGCAGCCGATCCATGACTAGCGGGGATCCCTACGCGCAGTACTTC. Its protein product is CASSRSMTSGDPYAQYF.

The V and J genes are TRBV5-1 and TRBJ2-1, with 13 bases matching TRBD2. Germline V gene sequence: CDR1 SGHRS, CDR2 YFSETQ. V was clipped by 4 bases and J by 9 bases; unmatched bases: 7. This CDR3 is 15 amino acids long. The DNA for the CDR3 is TGCGCCAGCAGCCCTGGACTAGCGGGAGATGGTGAGCAGTTCTTC. Translated: CASSPGLAGDGEQFF.

This chain uses TRBV10-3 with TRBJ1-6; 7 bases match TRBD1. The CDR3 covers 15 residues. Looked up from germline, CDR1 is ENHRY and CDR2 is SYGVKD. Trimming cost V 3 bases and J 10 bases; bases outside gene matches: 9. The CDR3 DNA follows: TGTGCCATCAGTGATTTACAGGGGACGGGGTCACCCCTCCACTTT. Translated: CAISDLQGTGSPLHF.

This chain connects TRBV15 to TRBJ2-2, with 8 positions matching TRBD1. V trimming: 3 bases; J trimming: 8 bases; junction bases outside the gene matches: 2. The CDR3 extends over 13 amino acids. From germline, CDR1 is LNHNV and CDR2 YYDKDF (reference sequence). CDR3 sequence reads: CATSRTGAGELFF. The CDR3 DNA follows: TGTGCCACCAGCAGGACAGGGGCTGGGGAGCTGTTTTTT.

This rearrangement joins TRBV7-6 to TRBJ1-1, with TRBD1 matching over 7 bases. The CDR3 is 14 amino acids. Trimming cost V 5 bases and J 3 bases; bases outside gene matches: 6. Germline CDR1 SGHVS, CDR2 FNYEAQ. The CDR3 reads CASSPGGFDTEAFF. The CDR3 DNA is TGTGCCAGCAGCCCAGGGGGATTTGACACTGAAGCTTTCTTT.

The chain joins TRBV6-5 to TRBJ1-5; D possibly corresponds to TRBD1 (6 bases). The V end lost 8 bases, the J end lost 0 bases, and 11 bases lay between the germline ends. From germline, CDR1 is MNHEY and CDR2 SVGAGI. There are 14 residues in the CDR3. CDR3 region: CASGQKFSNQPQHF. For the CDR3, the DNA is TGTGCCAGCGGACAGAAGTTTAGCAATCAGCCCCAGCATTTT.

This chain uses TRBV5-8 with TRBJ1-5, with a weak D call TRBD1 (6 bases). Trimming cost V 2 bases and J 2 bases, with 11 bases left between them. This CDR3 is built from 15 residues. Germline CDR1 is SGHTS and CDR2 is YDEGEE. In DNA, the CDR3 is TGTGCCAGCAGCTTAGGGGGTTTTGGCAATCAGCCCCAGCATTTT. Protein: CASSLGGFGNQPQHF. Full variable domain (missing parts from reference TRBV5-8 and TRBJ1-5): EAGVTQSPTHLIKTRGQQATLRCSPISGHTSVYWYQQALGLGLQFLLWYDEGEERNRGNFPPRFSGRQFPNYSSELNVNALELEDSALYLCASSLGGFGNQPQHFGDGTRLSIL.

This clone has only one observation. V gene TRBV28 combines with J gene TRBJ2-5; 12 bases fit TRBD2. This CDR3 region has 16 residues. V lost 7 bases and J lost 5; bases outside the gene matches: 11. In germline, CDR1 is MDHEN, CDR2 SYDVKM. The CDR3 sequence: CASTLAGLAGSETQYF. DNA for the CDR3: TGTGCCAGCACCTTGGCTGGACTAGCGGGATCGGAGACCCAGTACTTC.

The chain employs TRBV7-2 and TRBJ2-5, with 7 bases matching TRBD2. This CDR3 is built from 18 residues. V shed 3 bases and J 0 bases; nucleotides not matched to a gene: 13. CDR1 SGHTA and CDR2 FQGNSA come from the germline V gene. The CDR3 here is CASSFPPSGPVYQETQYF. CDR3 bases: TGTGCCAGCAGCTTTCCGCCTAGCGGACCCGTGTACCAAGAGACCCAGTACTTC.

This clone appeared a few times. The V gene is TRBV6-6, the J gene TRBJ2-5; 8 bases are shared with TRBD1. V was pared by 6 bases and J by 5 bases, with 5 bases of the junction left unmatched. The CDR3 spans 13 residues. The germline V gene has CDR1 MNHNY and CDR2 SVGAGI (reference sequence). CDR3 sequence (DNA): TGTGCCAGCAGCAAAAACAGGGGGGAGACCCAGTACTTC. Protein sequence: CASSKNRGETQYF.

This chain uses TRBV6-5 with TRBJ2-1, with D possibly matching TRBD2 (6 bases). This CDR3 has 15 residues. V lost 8 bases to trimming and J lost 0 bases, with 14 bases between them. CDR1 and CDR2 (germline): MNHEY, SVGAGI. The CDR3 sequence: CASFPGLSSYNEQFF. The CDR3 DNA follows: TGTGCCAGCTTTCCGGGACTCAGCTCCTACAATGAGCAGTTCTTC.

This sequence joins TRBV11-3 and TRBJ2-3; D perhaps matches TRBD2 (5 bases). This CDR3 has 13 amino acids. CDR1 is SGHNT, CDR2 YENEEA, per germline. V lost 3 bases and J 6 bases, leaving 10 bases between the germline ends. The CDR3 loop is CASSFEPGDTQYF. The CDR3 nucleotides read TGTGCCAGCAGCTTCGAACCGGGGGATACGCAGTATTTT.

The V call is TRBV4-3, the J call TRBJ2-1; D is possibly TRBD2 (5 bases). Trimming left V 0 bases short and J 5 bases short, with 20 bases between. The CDR3 totals 18 residues. Germline V lookup: CDR1 LGHNA, CDR2 YSLEER. The chain's CDR3 is CASSQDVGGRHKDNEQFF. The CDR3 nucleotides read TGCGCCAGCAGCCAAGATGTTGGCGGGCGCCATAAGGACAATGAGCAGTTCTTC.

This clone was seen only once. The CDR3: CASSESPPGQGTRMNTEAFF. CDR3 DNA sequence: TGCGCCAGCAGTGAGTCCCCTCCGGGACAGGGGACTCGCATGAACACTGAAGCTTTCTTT. The chain employs TRBV10-1 and TRBJ1-1, with TRBD1 identical over 10 bases. The J segment lost 0 bases and the V segment lost 0 bases, leaving 13 bases of the junction unmatched. Germline-derived CDR1 and CDR2 are WNHNN and SYGVQD (reference sequence). There are 20 residues in the CDR3.

This clone was observed once. This sequence joins TRBV6-1 and TRBJ1-1; tentative D call: TRBD1 (6 bases). Germline V gene sequence: CDR1 MNHNS, CDR2 SASEGT. CDR3 length equals 11 residues. The CDR3 loop is CGGGRGTEAFF. The CDR3 nucleotides are TGTGGCGGAGGCAGGGGCACTGAAGCTTTCTTT.

J is TRBJ1-5 and V is TRBV7-6; D is undetermined. Trimming shortened V by 5 bases and J by 6 bases, and 11 bases separated the two germline ends. This CDR3 has 13 residues. CDR1 and CDR2 from the germline V gene are SGHVS and FNYEAQ. CDR3 sequence reads: CASSLTEGQPQHF. DNA of the CDR3: TGTGCCAGCAGCCTGACGGAGGGTCAGCCCCAGCATTTT.

V gene TRBV2 combines with J gene TRBJ2-1, with 7 bases identical to TRBD2. CDR1 SNHLY and CDR2 FYNNEI come from the germline V gene. J gave up 4 bases and V 7 bases, and 7 bases lay outside the gene matches. This CDR3 region has 14 residues. The CDR3 coding sequence is TGTGCCAGCACGACGACTAGCAGTTACAATGAGCAGTTCTTC. Its protein product is CASTTTSSYNEQFF.

The J gene is TRBJ1-1, the V gene TRBV6-1, with D perhaps matching TRBD1 (6 bases). With 6 bases removed from V and 4 bases from J, the gap between germline ends came to 12 bases. This CDR3 has 13 residues. Germline V gene lookup returns CDR1 MNHNS and CDR2 SASEGT. CDR3 protein: CASSPLGGTEAFF. CDR3 sequence (DNA): TGTGCCAGCAGCCCACTAGGGGGCACTGAAGCTTTCTTT.

This chain links TRBV5-6 with TRBJ2-4; D may be TRBD2 (6 bases). The CDR3 sequence is 16 residues long. Trimming shortened V by 3 bases and J by 8 bases, and 21 bases separated the two germline ends. Germline values: CDR1 SGHDT, CDR2 YYEEEE. CDR3 in amino acids: CASSSVGLGNRYIQYF. The CDR3 DNA reads as TGTGCCAGCAGCTCTGTGGGACTCGGTAATCGGTACATTCAGTACTTC.